These 5 T cell receptor beta chains were sequenced from one sample in a study of T-cell memory formation after mild COVID-19. TCRdb analysed the 5' RACE reads with MiXCR anew, one entry per CDR3 protein. The sample holds under 200,000 distinct CDR3 sequences, over 10% seen once. Sequences were obtained from PBMCs or a T cell subset sorted from them (not recorded which). The origin of the receptors is a man between 18 and 29 years old who had mild COVID-19 (a few samples of this study predate the infection). Cell type and time point are not known.

This clonotype was counted between two and nine times. This chain connects TRBV9 to TRBJ2-1; D remains unclear. Trimming shortened V by 0 bases and J by 9 bases, and 4 bases separated the two germline ends. CDR3 length equals 11 residues. Germline loops: CDR1 SGDLS, CDR2 YYNGEE. CDR3: CASSVETEQFF. In nucleotides, the CDR3 is TGTGCCAGCAGCGTAGAGACTGAGCAGTTCTTC.

This clonotype was picked up a small number of times. The V gene is TRBV12-3 or TRBV12-4, the J gene TRBJ2-2, with 7 bases identical to TRBD1. The CDR3 runs to 14 residues. V lost 6 bases, J lost 6 bases, and 7 bases stayed unmatched. The CDR3 loop reads CASRLQGTAGELFF. The CDR3 DNA reads TGTGCCAGCAGATTACAGGGGACGGCCGGGGAGCTGTTTTTT.

The J gene is TRBJ1-2, the V gene TRBV6-2 or TRBV6-3; D perhaps matches TRBD1 (6 bases). This CDR3 is 13 amino acids long. V was cut by 8 bases and J by 5 bases, with 15 bases left in between. Germline V gene data show CDR1 as MNHEY and CDR2 as SVGEGT. CDR3 DNA sequence: TGTGCCAGCGGACAGACGGGGGTTTATGGCTACACCTTC. Amino acids: CASGQTGVYGYTF.

This clonotype came up a few times. The rearrangement joins TRBV3-1 to TRBJ2-3, with a tentative D call TRBD2 (6 bases). The CDR3 runs 16 residues. Germline V gene sequence: CDR1 LGHDT, CDR2 YNNKEL (reference sequence). V dropped 5 bases and J dropped 0 bases, with 15 bases sitting between them. CDR3 DNA: TGTGCCAGCAGCTCTCATGTGGCGGGGAGCACAGATACGCAGTATTTT. Translating it yields CASSSHVAGSTDTQYF.

The V gene is TRBV4-3, the J gene TRBJ2-7, with D uncertain. The ends were cut back, 6 bases at V and 1 base at J, with 13 bases in the middle. The germline gives CDR1 LGHNA, CDR2 YSLEER. This CDR3 has 14 amino acids. The CDR3 protein is CASSDFGYSYEQYF. DNA of the CDR3: TGCGCCAGCAGTGATTTTGGCTATTCCTACGAGCAGTACTTC.